The entry below gives a single TCR beta chain sequence along with its context. The entry originates in a study of blood T cell repertoires in COVID-19. Turning to the study itself: Samples came from the United States, Italy and Spain, spanning acute and convalescent COVID-19. T cells, B-cell-depleted T cells, or PBMCs provided the cDNA or gDNA that served as material.

The authors' processing: Nucleated cell number was recorded as an estimate derived from reference gene primer amplification. Measured with immunoSEQ multiplex PCR; TCRdb has only the in-frame clones, and not every one. V and J calls and clone size are as listed in that table; D and trimming were resolved from the DNA. Altogether 250,000 or so clones are present, about four fifths being singletons, with the ten largest covering approximately 1.4%. Sequences were obtained from peripheral blood. The clonotype comes from a woman in her 40s who had recovered from COVID-19.

CDR3 region: CASREGGNTEAFF. Written as DNA, the CDR3 is TGTGCCAGCAGAGAAGGGGGGAACACTGAAGCTTTCTTT. The chain recombines TRBV7-9 with TRBJ1-1; D might be TRBD1 (6 bases). Germline lookup yields CDR1 SEHNR and CDR2 FQNEAQ (reference sequence). Trimming removed 6 bases at V and 1 base at J, with 9 bases between. The CDR3 contains 13 residues.